The 29 T cell receptor beta chains below were found in one sample sequenced in a study of Ad26.COV2.S vaccination and SARS-CoV-2 variants. This sample's treatment: roughly 20 received Ad26.COV2.S at low or high dose, single or two shots; a few received placebo; per-sample allocation not given. On day 63 after the first injection, vaccine and placebo recipients gave samples. Clones were sequenced by immunoSEQ multiplex PCR, and TCRdb holds only the in-frame ones, with some missing. This table has fewer than 400,000 clones, around four fifths appearing once. The specimen was peripheral blood, collected in a trial of Ad26.COV2.S vaccine versus placebo. Receptors originate from a person aged 18-65 years who received the Ad26.COV2.S COVID-19 vaccine or a placebo.

DNA for the CDR3: TGTGCCAGCAGCTTGCGAGCGGGGGGGCTCACAGATACGCAGTATTTT. Its translation is CASSLRAGGLTDTQYF. The rearrangement links TRBV5-4 to TRBJ2-3; 10 bases match TRBD2. The J segment lost 2 bases and the V segment lost 1 base, leaving 4 bases of the junction unmatched. CDR3 length equals 16 residues. The germline V gene encodes CDR1 SGHNT and CDR2 YYREEE (reference sequence).

This chain uses TRBV28 with TRBJ2-7; TRBD1 matches at 8 bases. The CDR3 has 13 amino acids. Looked up from germline, CDR1 is MDHEN and CDR2 is SYDVKM. V dropped 6 bases and J dropped 3; count of bases not matched to a gene: 4. In nucleotides, the CDR3 is TGTGCCAGCAGACGGACAGGGATCTACGAGCAGTACTTC. This gives the protein CASRRTGIYEQYF.

This chain uses TRBV5-6 with TRBJ1-2, with D possibly TRBD1 on 5 matching bases. The length of the CDR3 is 12 residues. Per the germline V gene, CDR1 is SGHDT and CDR2 is YYEEEE. V was cut by 1 base and J by 8 bases, with 9 bases left in between. The CDR3 DNA follows: TGTGCCAGCAGCTTGCGCGAGGGGGGCTACACCTTC. It specifies CASSLREGGYTF. Complete variable domain (other parts from reference TRBV5-6 and TRBJ1-2): DAGVTQSPTHLIKTRGQQVTLRCSPKSGHDTVSWYQQALGQGPQFIFQYYEEEERQRGNFPDRFSGHQFPNYSSELNVNALLLGDSALYLCASSLREGGYTFGSGTRLTVV.

The genes are TRBV28 and TRBJ1-1; TRBD1 matches 9 bases. Per germline, CDR1 MDHEN and CDR2 SYDVKM. The CDR3 is 13 residues long. V shed 9 bases and J 6 bases; nucleotides not matched to a gene: 8. CDR3 bases: TGTGCCAGTACTCCGGGACAGGGCCCTGAAGCTTTCTTT. This gives the protein CASTPGQGPEAFF.

This sequence joins TRBV10-3 and TRBJ1-2, with D tentatively TRBD1 (5 bases). The CDR3 extends over 18 amino acids. V lost 5 bases, J lost 2 bases, and 24 bases lay in between. Germline lookup yields CDR1 ENHRY and CDR2 SYGVKD. The CDR3 DNA follows: TGTGCCATCAGTCCCTCTCGGGGAGCCGGGACGGCGAACTATGGCTACACCTTC. Protein: CAISPSRGAGTANYGYTF.

This chain connects TRBV10-2 to TRBJ1-2, with D possibly being TRBD1 (5 bases). Germline CDR1 reads WSHSY; CDR2 reads SAAADI. The V end was cut by 8 bases, the J end by 3 bases, with 13 bases between. The CDR3 totals 13 residues. CDR3 residues: CASGRQGDYGYTF. The CDR3 nucleotides read TGCGCCAGCGGGAGGCAGGGTGACTATGGCTACACCTTC.

This chain connects TRBV4-1 to TRBJ1-4; a possible D gene is TRBD1 (6 bases). The length of the CDR3 is 15 residues. Germline values: CDR1 MGHRA, CDR2 YSYEKL. V was trimmed by 2 bases and J by 5 bases, leaving 12 bases between them. The CDR3 here is CASSQIRGENEKLFF. The CDR3 nucleotides are TGCGCCAGCAGCCAAATCAGGGGCGAAAATGAAAAACTGTTTTTT.

The chain employs TRBV6-5 and TRBJ1-6; D gene uncertain. Trimming cost V 5 bases and J 9 bases, with 11 bases left between them. The V gene's germline CDR1 is MNHEY and CDR2 SVGAGI. This CDR3 is 13 amino acids long. The CDR3 loop is CASSPQDTSPLHF. CDR3 in DNA: TGTGCCAGCAGTCCCCAGGATACTTCACCCCTCCACTTT.

The chain uses TRBV6-5 and TRBJ2-7; 9 bases align to TRBD1. The V gene's germline CDR1 is MNHEY and CDR2 SVGAGI. After removal of 6 bases from V and 3 bases from J, the junction contained 9 bases not matched to a gene. This CDR3 is built from 15 residues. For the CDR3, the DNA is TGTGCCAGCAGCCCCTTCGGACAGGGGTACTACGAGCAGTACTTC. It codes for CASSPFGQGYYEQYF.

V usage is TRBV7-9 and J usage is TRBJ1-1, with D uncertain. CDR3 length: 12 amino acids. The V end was cut by 1 base, the J end by 7 bases, with 7 bases between. CDR1 SEHNR and CDR2 FQNEAQ come from the germline V gene (reference sequence). The CDR3 reads CASSLGDVEAFF. The CDR3 DNA is TGTGCCAGCAGCTTAGGCGACGTTGAAGCTTTCTTT.

The chain joins TRBV29-1 to TRBJ1-4, with 11 bases identical to TRBD1. Germline V gives CDR1 SQVTM, CDR2 ANQGSEA. CDR3 length equals 13 residues. V shed 7 bases and J 6 bases; nucleotides not matched to a gene: 4. In DNA, the CDR3 is TGCAGCGCCTGGACAGGGGGCCATGAAAAACTGTTTTTT. This gives the protein CSAWTGGHEKLFF.

This clone appeared a few times. This CDR3 is CASRIGVARTGELFF. The CDR3 DNA reads as TGTGCCAGCAGAATCGGGGTGGCTCGCACCGGGGAGCTGTTTTTT. This chain uses TRBV7-9 with TRBJ2-2, with D perhaps matching TRBD2 (5 bases). CDR3 length: 15 amino acids. Trimming removed 6 bases from V and 4 bases from J, with 15 bases in between. In germline, CDR1 is SEHNR, CDR2 FQNEAQ (reference sequence).

The gene calls are TRBV24-1 and TRBJ2-1, with D perhaps matching TRBD1 (6 bases). Germline CDR1 reads KGHDR; CDR2 reads SFDVKD. CDR3 length equals 15 residues. V was cut by 1 base and J by 5 bases, with 11 bases left in between. CDR3: CATSDLGQGNNEQFF. CDR3 coding DNA: TGTGCCACCAGTGATTTAGGGCAGGGGAACAATGAGCAGTTCTTC.

The rearrangement joins TRBV6-5 to TRBJ1-3; D is unclear. Germline-derived CDR1 and CDR2 are MNHEY and SVGAGI. Trimming pared 0 bases from V and 3 bases from J, leaving 3 bases between. The CDR3 is 13 amino acids. This CDR3 reads CASSYSVGNTIYF. CDR3 nucleotides: TGTGCCAGCAGTTACTCGGTTGGAAACACCATATATTTT.

Note on this clone: An end of the junction differs from the germline gene, which may be a read error. The chain carries TRBV19 and TRBJ1-4; 7 bases agree with TRBD1. Germline assignment: CDR1 LNHDA and CDR2 SQIVND (reference sequence). The CDR3 extends over 11 amino acids. The CDR3 DNA reads TGTGCCAGTAGTATGGGGGACAGCATGCTTTTT. Amino acids: CASSMGDSMLF.

With regard to this clone: Other nucleotide sequences in the sample specify the same CDR3. The chain uses TRBV5-1 and TRBJ2-1; no firm D call. The germline V and J ends were trimmed by 0 bases and 4 bases, with 5 bases remaining between them. The germline gives CDR1 SGHRS, CDR2 YFSETQ. The length of the CDR3 is 13 residues. The CDR3 nucleotides read TGCGCCAGCAGCTTGGGGGGATACAATGAGCAGTTCTTC. Its protein product is CASSLGGYNEQFF.

V gene TRBV5-1 combines with J gene TRBJ1-1, with a possible D match to TRBD1 (6 bases). CDR1 and CDR2 (germline): SGHRS, YFSETQ. Trimming cost V 6 bases and J 3 bases, with 18 bases left between them. The CDR3 consists of 15 residues. The CDR3 here is CASTNWEGGHTEAFF. CDR3 coding DNA: TGCGCCAGCACTAATTGGGAGGGGGGCCACACTGAAGCTTTCTTT.

The chain combines TRBV2 with TRBJ2-2; D is unresolved. Trimming took 1 base from V and 6 from J, leaving 3 bases between them. The CDR3 contains 12 residues. CDR1 SNHLY and CDR2 FYNNEI come from the germline V gene. The CDR3 here is CASSEGPGELFF. CDR3 nucleotide sequence: TGTGCCAGCAGTGAAGGGCCCGGGGAGCTGTTTTTT.

Here the CDR3 DNA reads TGTGCCTGGGGTACCTACGATTTGGTCTATGGCTACACCTTC. As protein: CAWGTYDLVYGYTF. The chain has TRBV30 and TRBJ1-2; D unclear. The CDR3 has 14 residues. V was cut by 5 bases and J by 4 bases, with 17 bases left in between. The germline gives CDR1 GTSNPN, CDR2 SVGIG (reference sequence).

This rearrangement joins TRBV5-1 to TRBJ1-2; no clear D. This CDR3 is built from 16 residues. From germline, CDR1 is SGHRS and CDR2 YFSETQ. The V gene lost 2 bases and the J gene lost 3 bases, with 17 bases spanning the gap. The CDR3 nucleotides are TGCGCCAGCAGCTTAATGACGGCCCAGGTGGACTATGGCTACACCTTC. Its protein is CASSLMTAQVDYGYTF.

This clone is a singleton in its sample. This chain connects TRBV24-1 to TRBJ1-2; TRBD1 matches 9 bases. The CDR3 runs 13 residues. Germline CDR1 and CDR2: KGHDR and SFDVKD. J was trimmed by 4 bases and V by 4 bases; bases with no gene match: 0. The CDR3 DNA is TGTGCCACCAGTGAGACAGGGGGCTATGGCTACACCTTC. Translating it yields CATSETGGYGYTF.

The chain carries TRBV4-1 and TRBJ2-7; D ambiguous. The germline V gene has CDR1 MGHRA and CDR2 YSYEKL. The CDR3 spans 14 residues. The V gene lost 0 bases and the J gene lost 2 bases, with 8 bases spanning the gap. This chain's CDR3 is CASSQDSLAYEQYF. CDR3 in DNA: TGCGCCAGCAGCCAAGATAGCCTAGCCTACGAGCAGTACTTC.

V and J are TRBV5-5 and TRBJ2-1, with a possible D match to TRBD2 (7 bases). Deletions cut 4 bases from V and 2 bases from J, with 16 bases between. Germline-derived CDR1 and CDR2 are SGHKS and YYEKEE (reference sequence). The CDR3 has 16 amino acids. CDR3 amino acids: CASSPIGGPAYNEQFF. The CDR3 nucleotides read TGTGCCAGCAGCCCTATCGGGGGGCCAGCCTACAATGAGCAGTTCTTC.

V is TRBV6-4 and J is TRBJ2-3; D call uncertain. Per germline, CDR1 MRHNA and CDR2 SNTAGT. The CDR3 spans 15 residues. Trimming cost V 4 bases and J 0 bases, with 11 bases left between them. The CDR3 region is CASSVGQSSTDTQYF. The CDR3 DNA follows: TGTGCCAGCAGTGTTGGGCAGAGTAGCACAGATACGCAGTATTTT.

The V and J genes are TRBV6-5 and TRBJ1-2; D remains ambiguous. With 5 bases removed from V and 6 bases from J, the gap between germline ends came to 19 bases. The length of the CDR3 is 15 residues. Germline CDR1 MNHEY, CDR2 SVGAGI. In nucleotides, the CDR3 is TGTGCCAGCAGTCCCTACACAGACCCCAGAGATGGCTACACCTTC. Translating gives CASSPYTDPRDGYTF.

The chain couples TRBV6-5 to TRBJ1-3; tentatively, D is TRBD1 (5 bases). Germline V lookup: CDR1 MNHEY, CDR2 SVGAGI. Deletions cut 6 bases from V and 0 bases from J, with 9 bases between. This CDR3 contains 14 residues. For the CDR3, the DNA is TGTGCCAGCAGCGACAGCAACTCTGGAAACACCATATATTTT. Its protein product is CASSDSNSGNTIYF.

This rearrangement joins TRBV5-4 to TRBJ2-1; 7 bases line up with TRBD1. Germline V gene data show CDR1 as SGHNT and CDR2 as YYREEE (reference sequence). The CDR3 has 16 residues. V was clipped by 0 bases and J by 7 bases; unmatched bases: 10. CDR3 coding DNA: TGTGCCAGCAGCTTGGGCACAGGGGATTGGGGAAATGAGCAGTTCTTC. Its protein is CASSLGTGDWGNEQFF. Full variable domain (missing parts from reference TRBV5-4 and TRBJ2-1): ETGVTQSPTHLIKTRGQQVTLRCSSQSGHNTVSWYQQALGQGPQFIFQYYREEENGRGNFPPRFSGLQFPNYSSELNVNALELDDSALYLCASSLGTGDWGNEQFFGPGTRLTVL.

In its sample, this clone was seen a few times. The V call is TRBV2, the J call TRBJ1-5; D unresolved. V dropped 5 bases and J dropped 0 bases, with 11 bases sitting between them. In germline, CDR1 is SNHLY, CDR2 FYNNEI. The CDR3 is 15 amino acids. CDR3 region: CASSTEVFSNQPQHF. CDR3 DNA: TGTGCCAGCAGTACGGAGGTTTTTAGCAATCAGCCCCAGCATTTT.

The V gene is TRBV6-1, the J gene TRBJ2-7; unclear D gene. Germline assignment: CDR1 MNHNS and CDR2 SASEGT. Trimming cost V 1 base and J 6 bases, with 7 bases left between them. The CDR3 spans 12 residues. The CDR3 nucleotides are TGTGCCAGCAGTGAAGGGGGTGGCGAGCAGTACTTC. Amino acids: CASSEGGGEQYF.